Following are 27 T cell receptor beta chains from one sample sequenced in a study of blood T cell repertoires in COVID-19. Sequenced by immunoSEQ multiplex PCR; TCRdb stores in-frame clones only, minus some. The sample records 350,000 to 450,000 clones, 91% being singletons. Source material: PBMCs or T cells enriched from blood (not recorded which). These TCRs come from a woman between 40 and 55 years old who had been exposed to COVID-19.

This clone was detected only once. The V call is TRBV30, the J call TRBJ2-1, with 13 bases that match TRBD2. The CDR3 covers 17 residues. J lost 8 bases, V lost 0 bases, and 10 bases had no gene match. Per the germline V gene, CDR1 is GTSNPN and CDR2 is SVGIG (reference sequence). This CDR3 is CAWSVRRTSGRVDEQFF. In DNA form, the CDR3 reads TGTGCCTGGAGTGTACGTCGGACTAGCGGGAGAGTCGATGAGCAGTTCTTC.

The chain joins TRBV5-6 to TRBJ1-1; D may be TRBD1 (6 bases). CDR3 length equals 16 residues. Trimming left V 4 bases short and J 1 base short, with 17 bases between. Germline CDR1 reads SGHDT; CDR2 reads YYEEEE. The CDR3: CASSLPDRPENTEAFF. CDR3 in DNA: TGTGCCAGCAGCCTCCCGGACAGACCTGAGAACACTGAAGCTTTCTTT.

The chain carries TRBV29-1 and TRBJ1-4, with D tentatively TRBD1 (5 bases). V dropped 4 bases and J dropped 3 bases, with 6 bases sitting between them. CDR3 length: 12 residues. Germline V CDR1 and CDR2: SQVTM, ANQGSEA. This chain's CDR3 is CSVAGSNEKLFF. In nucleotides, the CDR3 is TGCAGCGTTGCAGGGTCTAATGAAAAACTGTTTTTT.

The CDR3 here is CASSPRGGILDTIYF. CDR3 nucleotides: TGTGCCAGCAGCCCACGGGGAGGGATATTGGACACCATATATTTT. The V gene is TRBV14, the J gene TRBJ1-3; D ambiguous. CDR3 length equals 15 residues. The germline V gene encodes CDR1 SGHDN and CDR2 FVKESK. V was shortened by 4 bases and J by 8 bases, with 18 bases between the two germline ends.

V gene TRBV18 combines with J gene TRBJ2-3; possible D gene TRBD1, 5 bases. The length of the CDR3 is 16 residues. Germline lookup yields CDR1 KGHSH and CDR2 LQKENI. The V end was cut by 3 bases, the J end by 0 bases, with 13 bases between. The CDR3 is CASSPRAGPSTDTQYF. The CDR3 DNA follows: TGTGCCAGCTCACCTCGGGCAGGGCCTAGCACAGATACGCAGTATTTT.

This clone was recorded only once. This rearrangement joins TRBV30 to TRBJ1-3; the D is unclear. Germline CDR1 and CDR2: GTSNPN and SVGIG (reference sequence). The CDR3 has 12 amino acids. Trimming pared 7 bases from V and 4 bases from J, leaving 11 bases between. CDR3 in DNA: TGTGCCTCTAAATCACCCGGAAACACCATATATTTT. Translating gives CASKSPGNTIYF. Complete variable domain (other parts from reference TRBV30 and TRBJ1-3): SQTIHQWPATLVQPVGSPLSLECTVEGTSNPNLYWYRQAAGRGLQLLFYSVGIGQISSEVPQNLSASRPQDRQFILSSKKLLLSDSGFYLCASKSPGNTIYFGEGSWLTVV.

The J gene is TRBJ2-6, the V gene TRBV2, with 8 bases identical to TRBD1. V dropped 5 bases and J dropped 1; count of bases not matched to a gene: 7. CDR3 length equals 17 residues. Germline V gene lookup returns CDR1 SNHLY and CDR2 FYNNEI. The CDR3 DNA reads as TGTGCCAGCAGTCCTAGGACAGGGCGATCTGGGGCCAACGTCCTGACTTTC. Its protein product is CASSPRTGRSGANVLTF.

The CDR3 coding sequence is TGTGCCTGGAGCGCCCTTAGCGGGAGAGAGACCCAGTACTTC. Amino acids: CAWSALSGRETQYF. The chain carries TRBV30 and TRBJ2-5; 9 nucleotides line up with TRBD2. Germline lookup yields CDR1 GTSNPN and CDR2 SVGIG (reference sequence). There are 14 residues in the CDR3. The V gene end was trimmed by 3 bases and the J gene end by 4 bases; junction bases not matched to a gene: 6.

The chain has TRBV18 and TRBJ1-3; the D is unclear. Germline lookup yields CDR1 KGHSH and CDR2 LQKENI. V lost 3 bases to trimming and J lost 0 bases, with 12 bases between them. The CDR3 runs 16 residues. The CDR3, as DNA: TGTGCCAGCTCACCTACCCCCGCGAGCTCTGGAAACACCATATATTTT. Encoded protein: CASSPTPASSGNTIYF. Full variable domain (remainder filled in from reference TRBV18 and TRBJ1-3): NAGVMQNPRHLVRRRGQEARLRCSPMKGHSHVYWYRQLPEEGLKFMVYLQKENIIDESGMPKERFSAEFPKEGPSILRIQQVVRGDSAAYFCASSPTPASSGNTIYFGEGSWLTVV.

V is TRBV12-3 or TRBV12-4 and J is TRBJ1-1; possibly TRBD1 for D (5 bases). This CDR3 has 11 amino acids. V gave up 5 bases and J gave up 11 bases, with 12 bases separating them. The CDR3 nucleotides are TGTGCCAGCAGTACCTGGACAAAGGCTTTCTTT. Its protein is CASSTWTKAFF.

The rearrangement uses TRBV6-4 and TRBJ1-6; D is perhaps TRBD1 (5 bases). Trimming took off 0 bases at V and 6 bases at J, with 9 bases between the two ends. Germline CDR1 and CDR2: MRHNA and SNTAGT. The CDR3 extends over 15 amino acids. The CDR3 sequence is CASSDSGGSNSPLHF. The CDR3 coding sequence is TGTGCCAGCAGTGACTCGGGGGGTTCTAATTCACCCCTCCACTTT.

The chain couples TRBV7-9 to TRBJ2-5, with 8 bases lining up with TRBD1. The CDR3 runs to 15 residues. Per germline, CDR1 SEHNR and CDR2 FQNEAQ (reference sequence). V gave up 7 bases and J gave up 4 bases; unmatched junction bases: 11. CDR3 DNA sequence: TGTGCCAGCACCAAGGGACAGGCTAGGGCAGAGACCCAGTACTTC. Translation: CASTKGQARAETQYF.

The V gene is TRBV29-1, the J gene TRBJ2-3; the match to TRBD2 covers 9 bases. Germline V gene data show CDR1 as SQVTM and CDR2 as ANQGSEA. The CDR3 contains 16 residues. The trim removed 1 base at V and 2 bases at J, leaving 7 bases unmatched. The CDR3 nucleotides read TGCAGCGTTGAAGGGGCGGGAGGGATTGTCACAGATACGCAGTATTTT. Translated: CSVEGAGGIVTDTQYF.

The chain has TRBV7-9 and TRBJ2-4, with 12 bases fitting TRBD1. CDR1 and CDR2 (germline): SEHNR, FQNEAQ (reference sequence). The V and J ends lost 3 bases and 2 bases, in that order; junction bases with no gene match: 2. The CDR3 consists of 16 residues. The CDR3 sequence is CASSLGQGATKNIQYF. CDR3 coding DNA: TGTGCCAGCAGCTTGGGACAGGGGGCGACCAAAAACATTCAGTACTTC.

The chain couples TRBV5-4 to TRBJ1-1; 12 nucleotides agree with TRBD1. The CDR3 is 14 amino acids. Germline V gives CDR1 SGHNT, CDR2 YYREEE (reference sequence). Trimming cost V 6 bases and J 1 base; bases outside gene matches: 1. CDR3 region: CASTGQGANTEAFF. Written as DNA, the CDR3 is TGTGCCAGCACGGGACAGGGGGCGAACACTGAAGCTTTCTTT.

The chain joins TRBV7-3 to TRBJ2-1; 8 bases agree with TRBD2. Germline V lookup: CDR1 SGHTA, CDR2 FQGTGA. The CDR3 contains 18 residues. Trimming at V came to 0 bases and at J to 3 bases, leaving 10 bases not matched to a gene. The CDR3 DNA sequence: TGTGCCAGCAGCTTAACAGTGGGGGGCCTAGCGGGCTACAATGAGCAGTTCTTC. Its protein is CASSLTVGGLAGYNEQFF.

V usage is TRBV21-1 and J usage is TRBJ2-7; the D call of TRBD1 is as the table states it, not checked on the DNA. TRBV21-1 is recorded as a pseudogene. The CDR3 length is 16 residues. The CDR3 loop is CASSIETGADNYEQYF. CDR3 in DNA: TGTGCCAGCAGCATTGAGACAGGGGCGGATAACTACGAGCAGTACTTC.

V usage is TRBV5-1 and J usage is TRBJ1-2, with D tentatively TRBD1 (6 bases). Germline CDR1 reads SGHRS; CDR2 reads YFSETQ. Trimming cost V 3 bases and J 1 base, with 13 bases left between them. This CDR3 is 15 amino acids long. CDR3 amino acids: CASSYIGQINYGYTF. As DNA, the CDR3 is TGCGCCAGCAGCTACATCGGACAGATTAACTATGGCTACACCTTC. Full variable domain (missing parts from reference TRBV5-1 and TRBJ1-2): KAGVTQTPRYLIKTRGQQVTLSCSPISGHRSVSWYQQTPGQGLQFLFEYFSETQRNKGNFPGRFSGRQFSNSRSEMNVSTLELGDSALYLCASSYIGQINYGYTFGSGTRLTVV.

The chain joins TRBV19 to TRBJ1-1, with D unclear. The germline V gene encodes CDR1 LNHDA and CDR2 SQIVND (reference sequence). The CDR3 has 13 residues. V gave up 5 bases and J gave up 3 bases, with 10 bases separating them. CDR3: CASSVRGYTEAFF. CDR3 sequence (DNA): TGTGCCAGTAGTGTTCGGGGATACACTGAAGCTTTCTTT.

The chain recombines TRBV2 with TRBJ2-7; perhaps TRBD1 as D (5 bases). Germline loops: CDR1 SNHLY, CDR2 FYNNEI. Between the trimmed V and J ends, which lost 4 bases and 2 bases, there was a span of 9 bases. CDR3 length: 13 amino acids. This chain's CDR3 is CASSVRDAYEQYF. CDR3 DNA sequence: TGTGCCAGCAGTGTCAGGGATGCCTACGAGCAGTACTTC.

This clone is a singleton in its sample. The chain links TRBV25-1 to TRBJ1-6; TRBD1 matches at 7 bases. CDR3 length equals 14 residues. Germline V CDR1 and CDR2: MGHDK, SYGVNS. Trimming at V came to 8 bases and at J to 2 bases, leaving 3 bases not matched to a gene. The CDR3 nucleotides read TGTGCCAGCCGACAGGGTACCTATAATTCACCCCTCCACTTT. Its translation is CASRQGTYNSPLHF. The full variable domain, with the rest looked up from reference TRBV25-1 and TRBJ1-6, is EADIYQTPRYLVIGTGKKITLECSQTMGHDKMYWYQQDPGMELHLIHYSYGVNSTEKGDLSSESTVSRIRTEHFPLTLESARPSHTSQYLCASRQGTYNSPLHFGNGTRLTVT.

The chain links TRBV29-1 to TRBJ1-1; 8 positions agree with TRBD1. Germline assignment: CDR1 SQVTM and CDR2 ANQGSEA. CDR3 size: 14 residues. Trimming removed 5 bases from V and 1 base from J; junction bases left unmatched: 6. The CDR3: CSVTGQGKNTEAFF. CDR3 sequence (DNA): TGCAGCGTTACAGGACAGGGAAAGAACACTGAAGCTTTCTTT.

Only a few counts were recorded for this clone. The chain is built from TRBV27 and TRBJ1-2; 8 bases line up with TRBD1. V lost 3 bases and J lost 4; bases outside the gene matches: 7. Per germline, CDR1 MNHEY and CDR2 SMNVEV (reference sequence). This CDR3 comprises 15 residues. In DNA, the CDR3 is TGTGCCAGCAGTTTCTCAGGGGGCTCGGGCTATGGCTACACCTTC. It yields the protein CASSFSGGSGYGYTF.

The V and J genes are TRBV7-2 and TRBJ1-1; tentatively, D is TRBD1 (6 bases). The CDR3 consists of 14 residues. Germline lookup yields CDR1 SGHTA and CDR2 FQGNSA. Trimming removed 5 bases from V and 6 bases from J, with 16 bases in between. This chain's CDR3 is CASSHTRGGAEAFF. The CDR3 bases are TGTGCCAGCAGCCATACAAGGGGGGGCGCTGAAGCTTTCTTT.

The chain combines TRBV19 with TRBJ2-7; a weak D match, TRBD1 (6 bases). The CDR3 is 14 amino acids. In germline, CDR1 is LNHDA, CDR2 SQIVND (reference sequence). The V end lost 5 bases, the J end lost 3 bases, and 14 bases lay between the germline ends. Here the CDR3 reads CASSLRTASYEQYF. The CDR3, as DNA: TGTGCCAGTAGTCTCAGGACAGCTAGCTACGAGCAGTACTTC.

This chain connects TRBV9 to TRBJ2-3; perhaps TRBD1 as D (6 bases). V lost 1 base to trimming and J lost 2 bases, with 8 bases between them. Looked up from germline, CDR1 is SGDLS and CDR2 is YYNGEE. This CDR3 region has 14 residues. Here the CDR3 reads CASSVTGSTDTQYF. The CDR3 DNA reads TGTGCCAGCAGCGTAACAGGGTCCACAGATACGCAGTATTTT.

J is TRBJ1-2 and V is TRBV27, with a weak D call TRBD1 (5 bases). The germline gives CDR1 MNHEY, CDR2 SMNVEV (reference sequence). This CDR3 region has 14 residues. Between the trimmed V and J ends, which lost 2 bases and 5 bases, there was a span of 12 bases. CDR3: CASSLGPAGYGYTF. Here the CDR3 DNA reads TGTGCCAGCAGTTTAGGCCCGGCAGGGTATGGCTACACCTTC.